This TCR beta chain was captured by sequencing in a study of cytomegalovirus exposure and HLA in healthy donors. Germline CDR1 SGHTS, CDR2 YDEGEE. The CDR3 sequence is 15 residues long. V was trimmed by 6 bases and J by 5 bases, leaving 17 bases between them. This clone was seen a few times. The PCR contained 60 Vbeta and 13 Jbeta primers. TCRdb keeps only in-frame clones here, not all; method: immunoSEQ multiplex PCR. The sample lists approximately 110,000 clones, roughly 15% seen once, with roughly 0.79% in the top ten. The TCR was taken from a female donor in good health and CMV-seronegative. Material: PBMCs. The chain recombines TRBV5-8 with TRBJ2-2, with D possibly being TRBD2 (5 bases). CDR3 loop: CASIELVSPTGELFF. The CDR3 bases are TGTGCCAGCATAGAACTAGTCTCCCCTACCGGGGAGCTGTTTTTT.